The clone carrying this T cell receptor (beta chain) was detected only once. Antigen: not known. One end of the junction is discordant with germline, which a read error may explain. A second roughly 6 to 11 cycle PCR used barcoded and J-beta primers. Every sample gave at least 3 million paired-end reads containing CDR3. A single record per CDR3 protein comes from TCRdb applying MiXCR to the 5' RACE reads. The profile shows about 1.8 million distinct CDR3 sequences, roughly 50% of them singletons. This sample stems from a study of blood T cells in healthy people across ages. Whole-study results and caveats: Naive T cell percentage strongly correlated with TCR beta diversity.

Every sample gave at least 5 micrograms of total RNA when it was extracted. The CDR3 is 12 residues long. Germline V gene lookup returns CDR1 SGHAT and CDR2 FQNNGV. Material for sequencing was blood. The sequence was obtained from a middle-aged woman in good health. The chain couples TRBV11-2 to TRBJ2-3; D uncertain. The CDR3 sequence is CVSSRSTDTQYF. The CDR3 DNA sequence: TGTGTCAGCAGTCGGTCGACAGATACGCAGTATTTT. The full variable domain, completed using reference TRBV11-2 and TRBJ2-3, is EAGVAQSPRYKIIEKRQSVAFWCNPISGHATLYWYQQILGQGPKLLIQFQNNGVVDDSQLPKDRFSAERLKGVDSTLKIQPAKLEDSAVYLCVSSRSTDTQYFGPGTRLTVL.